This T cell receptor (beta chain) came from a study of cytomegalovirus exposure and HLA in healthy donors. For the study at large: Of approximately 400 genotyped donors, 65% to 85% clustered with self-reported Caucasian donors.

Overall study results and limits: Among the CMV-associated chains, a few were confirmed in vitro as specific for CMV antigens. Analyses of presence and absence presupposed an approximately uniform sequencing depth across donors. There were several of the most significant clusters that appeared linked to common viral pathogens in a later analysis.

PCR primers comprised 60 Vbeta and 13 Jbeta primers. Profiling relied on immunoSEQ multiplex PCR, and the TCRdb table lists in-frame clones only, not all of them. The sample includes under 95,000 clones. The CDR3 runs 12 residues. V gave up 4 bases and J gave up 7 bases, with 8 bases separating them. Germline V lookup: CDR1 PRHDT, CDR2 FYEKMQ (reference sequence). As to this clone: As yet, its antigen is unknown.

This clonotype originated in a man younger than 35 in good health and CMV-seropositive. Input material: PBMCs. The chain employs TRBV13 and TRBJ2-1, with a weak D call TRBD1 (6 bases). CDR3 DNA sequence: TGTGCCAGCAGCTACCAGGGGAATGAGCAGTTCTTC. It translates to CASSYQGNEQFF. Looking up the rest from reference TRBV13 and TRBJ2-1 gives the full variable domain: AAGVIQSPRHLIKEKRETATLKCYPIPRHDTVYWYQQGPGQDPQFLISFYEKMQSDKGSIPDRFSAQQFSDYHSELNMSSLELGDSALYFCASSYQGNEQFFGPGTRLTVL.